This entry lists 18 T cell receptor beta chains sequenced from one sample in a study of cytomegalovirus exposure and HLA in healthy donors (dated by TCRdb to 2016 to 2017). Receptor amplification or capture employed the immunoSEQ multiplex PCR assay. A mixture of 60 forward primers for TCR Vbeta segments and 13 reverse primers for TCR Jbeta segments was used in the multiplex PCR. The immuneACCESS repertoire file appears here via TCRdb, limited to in-frame rearrangements. These files lack a portion of the clones; in checked studies, under half of the deficit traces to unresolved V genes, and the cause of the others is not known. Within this sample are 100,000 to 150,000 clones, with 80% to 90% of them counted one time only. The ten most abundant clones make up approximately 1% of the sample. Sequencing was done on a sample of PBMCs. These receptors originate from a woman between 25 and 40 years old in good health and CMV-seronegative.

This CDR3 reads CASSVAPGEEIGYTF. The CDR3 region has the DNA TGTGCCAGCAGCGTAGCTCCCGGGGAAGAAATAGGCTACACCTTC. The chain couples TRBV9 to TRBJ1-2; D remains unclear. CDR3 size: 15 residues. V was pared by 0 bases and J by 8 bases, with 17 bases between. The germline CDR1 and CDR2 sequences are SGDLS and YYNGEE.

The chain combines TRBV25-1 with TRBJ2-7, with D uncertain. Germline-derived CDR1 and CDR2 are MGHDK and SYGVNS. The V end lost 5 bases, the J end lost 3 bases, and 11 bases lay between the germline ends. CDR3 length equals 13 residues. CDR3 DNA: TGTGCCAGCAGTCGAGAGGTTCACTACGAGCAGTACTTC. Residues: CASSREVHYEQYF.

The V and J genes are TRBV7-9 and TRBJ2-1; 7 bases agree with TRBD1. Germline CDR1 and CDR2: SEHNR and FQNEAQ (reference sequence). V lost 3 bases and J lost 8; bases outside the gene matches: 4. The CDR3 has 13 residues. The CDR3 DNA follows: TGTGCCAGCAGCTTCGAGGGGGCGCATGAGCAGTTCTTC. Protein product: CASSFEGAHEQFF.

The V gene is TRBV11-3, the J gene TRBJ1-3; possible D gene TRBD1, 6 bases. Trimming left V 1 base short and J 2 bases short, with 9 bases between. CDR3 size: 15 residues. Germline values: CDR1 SGHNT, CDR2 YENEEA. CDR3 nucleotide sequence: TGTGCCAGCAGCTTAGGAAGGACAGCTGGAAACACCATATATTTT. Encoded protein: CASSLGRTAGNTIYF. The full variable domain, with the rest looked up from reference TRBV11-3 and TRBJ1-3, is EAGVVQSPRYKIIEKKQPVAFWCNPISGHNTLYWYLQNLGQGPELLIRYENEEAVDDSQLPKDRFSAERLKGVDSTLKIQPAELGDSAVYLCASSLGRTAGNTIYFGEGSWLTVV.

The rearrangement uses TRBV4-1 and TRBJ2-5; 8 bases align to TRBD1. The J call may be faulty, since TRBJ2-7 better matches the DNA end. The CDR3 extends over 16 amino acids. The germline V gene encodes CDR1 MGHRA and CDR2 YSYEKL. CDR3 protein: CASSQDETGVTYEQYF. In nucleotides, the CDR3 is TGCGCCAGCAGCCAAGATGAGACAGGGGTTACCTACGAGCAGTACTTC.

The chain carries TRBV5-1 and TRBJ1-2; 8 positions agree with TRBD1. V lost 3 bases, J lost 10 bases, and 11 bases stayed unmatched. The CDR3 is 14 residues long. Germline CDR1 reads SGHRS; CDR2 reads YFSETQ. DNA for the CDR3: TGCGCCAGCAGCTCCCGACAGGGGCTGGAAGTCTACACCTTC. Amino acids: CASSSRQGLEVYTF. The variable domain in full, completed from reference TRBV5-1 and TRBJ1-2, reads KAGVTQTPRYLIKTRGQQVTLSCSPISGHRSVSWYQQTPGQGLQFLFEYFSETQRNKGNFPGRFSGRQFSNSRSEMNVSTLELGDSALYLCASSSRQGLEVYTFGSGTRLTVV.

This rearrangement joins TRBV6-1 to TRBJ2-7; tentative D call: TRBD2 (6 bases). Germline CDR1 MNHNS, CDR2 SASEGT. Trimming cost V 3 bases and J 0 bases, with 9 bases left between them. The length of the CDR3 is 14 residues. The CDR3 coding sequence is TGTGCCAGCAGTGACCGGGACTCCTCCTACGAGCAGTACTTC. It translates to CASSDRDSSYEQYF.

This chain connects TRBV7-3 to TRBJ2-3; D perhaps matches TRBD2 (5 bases). CDR1 SGHTA and CDR2 FQGTGA come from the germline V gene. The CDR3 has 19 residues. Trimming took off 1 base at V and 3 bases at J, with 23 bases between the two ends. CDR3 loop: CASSLKPQLPTSGTDTQYF. The CDR3 bases are TGTGCCAGCAGCTTAAAGCCCCAACTCCCAACCTCGGGGACAGATACGCAGTATTTT.

The J gene is TRBJ1-3, the V gene TRBV5-5; no firm D call. V was trimmed by 2 bases and J by 0 bases, leaving 9 bases between them. The germline V gene has CDR1 SGHKS and CDR2 YYEKEE (reference sequence). The CDR3 extends over 15 amino acids. CDR3 coding DNA: TGTGCCAGCAGCTTAATTCTGAGCTCTGGAAACACCATATATTTT. Translated: CASSLILSSGNTIYF.

This chain's CDR3 is CASSRDLGEQFF. In DNA form, the CDR3 reads TGTGCCAGCAGCCGGGATTTAGGGGAGCAGTTCTTC. This chain links TRBV7-2 with TRBJ2-1, with D perhaps matching TRBD2 (5 bases). The germline V gene has CDR1 SGHTA and CDR2 FQGNSA. The CDR3 runs 12 residues. V was cut by 5 bases and J by 10 bases, with 12 bases left in between.

V gene TRBV6-5 combines with J gene TRBJ2-1; 11 bases map to TRBD2. The junction had 8 bases not matched to a gene; V was cut back by 4 bases and J by 9 bases. CDR3 length: 15 amino acids. Germline CDR1 reads MNHEY; CDR2 reads SVGAGI. CDR3 sequence (DNA): TGTGCCAGCAGTTCCTTAGCGGGGGGGAAAATTGAGCAGTTCTTC. Amino acids: CASSSLAGGKIEQFF.

The chain links TRBV5-1 to TRBJ2-3; perhaps TRBD1 as D (6 bases). This CDR3 is 14 amino acids long. Germline V gene data show CDR1 as SGHRS and CDR2 as YFSETQ. Trimming took 4 bases from V and 2 from J, leaving 11 bases between them. CDR3 residues: CASSMGHNTDTQYF. The CDR3 DNA is TGCGCCAGCAGCATGGGACATAACACAGATACGCAGTATTTT.

J is TRBJ1-5 and V is TRBV28, with a weak D call TRBD1 (6 bases). The CDR3 is 18 amino acids. Germline V lookup: CDR1 MDHEN, CDR2 SYDVKM. V was pared by 2 bases and J by 6 bases, with 23 bases between. The CDR3 loop is CASSLPLRRQGFGQPQHF. CDR3 DNA: TGTGCCAGCAGTTTACCTCTTCGGCGGCAGGGGTTTGGTCAGCCCCAGCATTTT.

The chain carries TRBV7-6 and TRBJ2-3; TRBD2 might be the D (6 bases). This CDR3 spans 13 amino acids. V lost 2 bases to trimming and J lost 5 bases, with 8 bases between them. Germline CDR1 SGHVS, CDR2 FNYEAQ. The CDR3 DNA reads TGTGCCAGCAGCTTATATAGCGGAGATACGCAGTATTTT. Protein product: CASSLYSGDTQYF.

The rearrangement links TRBV5-1 to TRBJ2-3; maybe TRBD2 (7 bases). Germline assignment: CDR1 SGHRS and CDR2 YFSETQ. V lost 7 bases and J 4 bases, leaving 16 bases between the germline ends. The CDR3 spans 14 residues. The DNA for the CDR3 is TGCGCCAGCCACGAGGGGGGGGGTTCAGATACGCAGTATTTT. Amino acids: CASHEGGGSDTQYF.

This clone turned up a few times. The genes are TRBV10-1 and TRBJ2-3, with D possibly being TRBD2 (5 bases). This CDR3 has 16 residues. The V and J ends lost 3 bases and 1 base respectively, with 14 bases between them. CDR1 is WNHNN and CDR2 is SYGVQD in the germline V gene (reference sequence). The chain's CDR3 is CASSESEDEGTDTQYF. For the CDR3, the DNA is TGCGCCAGCAGTGAATCGGAGGATGAAGGCACAGATACGCAGTATTTT.

The chain uses TRBV19 and TRBJ2-1; 7 nucleotides line up with TRBD2. This CDR3 has 13 residues. The germline CDR1 and CDR2 sequences are LNHDA and SQIVND (reference sequence). V gave up 1 base and J gave up 8 bases; unmatched junction bases: 2. In DNA form, the CDR3 reads TGTGCCAGTAGTATAGTCCTAGCGGATGAGCAGTTCTTC. It specifies CASSIVLADEQFF.

The chain has TRBV30 and TRBJ1-3; D uncertain. This CDR3 is built from 15 residues. From germline, CDR1 is GTSNPN and CDR2 SVGIG (reference sequence). The ends were cut back, 3 bases at V and 2 bases at J, with 14 bases in the middle. CDR3 sequence (DNA): TGTGCCTGGAGCTGGGCCGTCGGTGCTGGAAACACCATATATTTT. Protein: CAWSWAVGAGNTIYF.